This is a list of T cell receptor beta chains from one sample in a study of control samples from healthy donors and cancer patients. Generated by immunoSEQ multiplex PCR, the TCRdb table keeps only in-frame clones and is missing some. The data show about 170,000 clones, about 90% seen once. Specimen: blood. The receptors here all came from a woman aged 40 to 50 in good health. The CDR3 runs from the conserved cysteine through the conserved F or W. D genes are given only for firm matches.

TRBV6-5	TRBD1	TRBJ1-3	CASSPGGKGHTIYF
TRBV12-5	.	TRBJ2-7	CASGGDSGDHLHF
TRBV5-1	.	TRBJ1-2	CASSLLDGNYGYTF
TRBV18	.	TRBJ2-2	CASSPYSGESGELFF
TRBV6-5	.	TRBJ1-2	CASSYQEVGGGYTF
TRBV19	TRBD1	TRBJ1-2	CASSINRGQNYGYTF
TRBV27	TRBD1	TRBJ1-1	CASWQQGGSTEAFF
TRBV3-1/TRBV3-2	.	TRBJ1-1	CASSRGRANTEAFF
TRBV9	TRBD1	TRBJ2-1	CASSLGTAYYNEQFF
TRBV7-8	TRBD1	TRBJ1-2	CASSLGQGAILYGYTF
TRBV5-1	.	TRBJ2-3	CASSFTGISTDTQYF
TRBV5-1	.	TRBJ1-1	CASSLVSESTEAFF
TRBV6-5	.	TRBJ1-2	CASSPAGVGGYTF
TRBV5-4	.	TRBJ2-3	CASSLILPRADTQYF
TRBV6-5	TRBD2	TRBJ2-5	CASRRLAAYQETQYF
TRBV29-1	.	TRBJ1-5	CSVWTGGSNQPQHF
TRBV5-8	TRBD1	TRBJ1-5	CASSLDRGHNQPQHF
TRBV5-6	TRBD1	TRBJ2-1	CASSFPGTGGNEQFF
TRBV27	.	TRBJ1-4	CASSLIAGRNEKLFF
TRBV4-1	.	TRBJ1-1	CASSQAGGSSEAFF
TRBV10-3	TRBD2	TRBJ2-1	CAITSGLAAPAGSYNEQFF
TRBV19	.	TRBJ1-5	CASSTQGLNQPQHF
TRBV2	.	TRBJ1-3	CASIRDAGNTIYF
TRBV7-9	.	TRBJ1-3	CASSLDSFSGNTIYF
TRBV9	.	TRBJ2-7	CASSEGISYEQYF
TRBV18	TRBD1	TRBJ1-3	CASGQDRNTIYF
TRBV5-4	TRBD2	TRBJ2-1	CASSPIAGDNEQFF
TRBV4-2	TRBD2	TRBJ2-1	CASSLSGTSTSNEQFF
TRBV3-1/TRBV3-2	.	TRBJ1-1	CASTRGGVTEAFF
TRBV21-1	.	TRBJ2-7	CASSKVEGRGVDF
TRBV19	.	TRBJ1-1	CASSFGRKNTEAFF
TRBV5-1	TRBD2	TRBJ2-3	CASSSITSGSTDTQYF
TRBV10-1	.	TRBJ2-7	CASSEGRGLNYEQYF
TRBV12-5	.	TRBJ1-1	CASGQGGEAFF
TRBV6-5	.	TRBJ1-1	CASSYSSGKRMTEAFF
TRBV23-1	.	TRBJ1-2	CASSQSGQGRPYGYTF
TRBV5-1	.	TRBJ1-2	CASSSNPGPPLLNYGYTF
TRBV19	.	TRBJ1-5	CASSSSGTSNQPQHF
TRBV10-2	TRBD2	TRBJ2-5	CASSEPGGGETQYF
TRBV6-1	.	TRBJ1-5	CASSEGHSSNQPQHF
TRBV3-1/TRBV3-2	TRBD2	TRBJ2-1	CASSQDLAGVYNEQFF